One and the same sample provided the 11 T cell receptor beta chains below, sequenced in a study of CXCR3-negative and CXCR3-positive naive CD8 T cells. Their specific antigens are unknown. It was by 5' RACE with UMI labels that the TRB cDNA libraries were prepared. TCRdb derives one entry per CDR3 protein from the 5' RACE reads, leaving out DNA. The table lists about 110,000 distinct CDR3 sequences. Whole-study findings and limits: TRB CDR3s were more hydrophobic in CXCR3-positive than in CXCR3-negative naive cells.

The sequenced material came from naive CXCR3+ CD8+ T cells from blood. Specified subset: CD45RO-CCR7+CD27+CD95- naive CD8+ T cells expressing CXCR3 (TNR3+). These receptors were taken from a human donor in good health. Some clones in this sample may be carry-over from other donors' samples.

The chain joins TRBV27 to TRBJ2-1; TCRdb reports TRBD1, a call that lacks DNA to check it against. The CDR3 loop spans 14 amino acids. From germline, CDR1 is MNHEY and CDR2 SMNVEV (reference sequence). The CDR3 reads CASSRAGLYNEQFF.

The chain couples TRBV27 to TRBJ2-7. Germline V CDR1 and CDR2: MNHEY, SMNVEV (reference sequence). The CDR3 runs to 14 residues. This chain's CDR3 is CASSSHGSSYEQYF.

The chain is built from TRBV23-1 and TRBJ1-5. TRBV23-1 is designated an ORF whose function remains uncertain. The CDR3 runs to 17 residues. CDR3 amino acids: CASSQSAAQRSNQPQHF.

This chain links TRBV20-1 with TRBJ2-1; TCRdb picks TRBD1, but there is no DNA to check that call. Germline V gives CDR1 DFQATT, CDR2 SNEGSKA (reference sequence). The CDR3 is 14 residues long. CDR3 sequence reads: CSARDPGDTNEQFF.

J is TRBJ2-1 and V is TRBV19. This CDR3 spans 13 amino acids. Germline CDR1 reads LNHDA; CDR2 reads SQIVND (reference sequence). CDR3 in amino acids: CASSIYSSNEQFF.

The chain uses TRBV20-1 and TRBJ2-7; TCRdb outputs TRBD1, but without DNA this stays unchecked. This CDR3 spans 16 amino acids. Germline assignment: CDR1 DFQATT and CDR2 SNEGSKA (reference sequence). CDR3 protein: CSARDLGTAISYEQYF.

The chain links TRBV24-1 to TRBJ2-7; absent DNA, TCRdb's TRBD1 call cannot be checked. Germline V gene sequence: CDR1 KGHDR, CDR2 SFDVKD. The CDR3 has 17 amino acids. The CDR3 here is CATSDSIEAGTTYEQYF.

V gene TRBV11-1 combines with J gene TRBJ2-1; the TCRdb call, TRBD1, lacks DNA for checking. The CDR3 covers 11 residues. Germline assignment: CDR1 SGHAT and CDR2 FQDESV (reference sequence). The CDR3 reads CASSRGDEQFF.

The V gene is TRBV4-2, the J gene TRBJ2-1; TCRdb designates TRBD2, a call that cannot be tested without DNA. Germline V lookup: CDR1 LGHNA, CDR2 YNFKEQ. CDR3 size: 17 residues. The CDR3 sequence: CASSPHETSGRKVEQFF.

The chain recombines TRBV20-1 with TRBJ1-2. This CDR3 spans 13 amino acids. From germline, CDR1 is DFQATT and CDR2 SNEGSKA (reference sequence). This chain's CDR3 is CSAREYTYGGYTF.

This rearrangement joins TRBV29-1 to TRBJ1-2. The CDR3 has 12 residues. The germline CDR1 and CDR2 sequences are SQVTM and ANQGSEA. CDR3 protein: CSVEDPNYGYTF.